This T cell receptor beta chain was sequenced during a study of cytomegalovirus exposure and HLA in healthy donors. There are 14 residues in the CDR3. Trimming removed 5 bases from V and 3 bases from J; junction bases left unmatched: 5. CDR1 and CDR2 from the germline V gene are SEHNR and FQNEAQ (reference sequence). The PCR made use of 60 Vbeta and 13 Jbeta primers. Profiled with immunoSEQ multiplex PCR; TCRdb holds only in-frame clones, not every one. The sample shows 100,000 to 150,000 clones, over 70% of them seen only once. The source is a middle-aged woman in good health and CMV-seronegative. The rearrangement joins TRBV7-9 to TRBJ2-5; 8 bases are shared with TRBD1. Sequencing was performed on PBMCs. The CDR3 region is CASSPRQGKETQYF. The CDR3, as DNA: TGTGCCAGCAGCCCCCGACAGGGGAAAGAGACCCAGTACTTC.